This T cell receptor (beta chain) was observed in a study of CD8 T cells in Susac syndrome. For the study at large: Treatment at blood withdrawal was none, corticosteroids, or intravenous immunoglobulin alone in Susac syndrome patients.

The sequenced target, TCR beta, came from blood CD8+ and CD4+ T cells. Definite or probable Susac syndrome was diagnosed using recently defined diagnostic criteria. The RNA, roughly 0.45 to 1 ug, was put through reverse transcription using random hexamers. An immunoSEQ multiplex PCR amplified TCR beta CDR3 over 54 Vbeta and 13 Jbeta. TCRdb called the immunoSEQ multiplex PCR reads again in MiXCR, with one record for every CDR3 protein. The repertoire holds approximately 210,000 distinct CDR3 sequences, less than 95% seen once, with 0.15% to 0.2% in the top ten. This CDR3 spans 16 amino acids. Looked up from germline, CDR1 is SGDLS and CDR2 is YYNGEE. The germline V and J ends were trimmed by 0 bases and 2 bases, with 13 bases remaining between them.

Sequencing input: CD4+ T cells from PBMCs. The receptor was isolated from a human donor with Susac syndrome. The rearrangement uses TRBV9 and TRBJ2-3, with TRBD2 as a possible D gene (5 bases). Here the CDR3 DNA reads TGTGCCAGCAGCGTAGAGGGTCACGGACTCACAGATACGCAGTATTTT. It translates to CASSVEGHGLTDTQYF.